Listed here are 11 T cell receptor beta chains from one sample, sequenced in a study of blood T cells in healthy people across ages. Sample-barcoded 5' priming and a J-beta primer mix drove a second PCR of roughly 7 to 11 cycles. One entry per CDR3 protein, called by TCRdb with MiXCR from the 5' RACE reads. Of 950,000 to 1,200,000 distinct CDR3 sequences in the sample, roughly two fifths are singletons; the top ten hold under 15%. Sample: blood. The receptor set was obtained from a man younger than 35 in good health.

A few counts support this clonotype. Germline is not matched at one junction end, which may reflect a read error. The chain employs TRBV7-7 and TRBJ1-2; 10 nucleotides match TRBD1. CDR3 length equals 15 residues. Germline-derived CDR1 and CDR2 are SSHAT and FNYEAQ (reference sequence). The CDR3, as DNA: TGTGCTAGCAGCCCAAGCCGGGACAGGGGAAATGGCTACACCTTC. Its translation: CASSPSRDRGNGYTF.

The CDR3 sequence: CASSLAVGEGYTF. CDR3 bases: TGCGCCAGCAGCTTGGCCGTGGGGGAAGGCTACACCTTC. The V call is TRBV5-1, the J call TRBJ1-2; possible D gene TRBD1, 5 bases. Trimming took 0 bases from V and 8 from J, leaving 11 bases between them. CDR1 and CDR2 from the germline V gene are SGHRS and YFSETQ. The CDR3 has 13 residues. Combining the CDR3 with reference TRBV5-1 and TRBJ1-2 gives the whole variable domain KAGVTQTPRYLIKTRGQQVTLSCSPISGHRSVSWYQQTPGQGLQFLFEYFSETQRNKGNFPGRFSGRQFSNSRSEMNVSTLELGDSALYLCASSLAVGEGYTFGSGTRLTVV.

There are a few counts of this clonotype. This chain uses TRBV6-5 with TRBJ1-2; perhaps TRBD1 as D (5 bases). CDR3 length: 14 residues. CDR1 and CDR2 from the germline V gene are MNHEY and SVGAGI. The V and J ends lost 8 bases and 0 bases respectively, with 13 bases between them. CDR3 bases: TGTGCCAGCGGATTGACAGTAGCTAACTATGGCTACACCTTC. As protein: CASGLTVANYGYTF.

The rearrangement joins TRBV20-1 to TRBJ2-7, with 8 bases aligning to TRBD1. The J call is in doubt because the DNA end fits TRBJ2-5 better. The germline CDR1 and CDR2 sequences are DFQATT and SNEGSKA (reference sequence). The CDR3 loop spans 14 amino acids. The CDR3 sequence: CSARTGASLETQYF. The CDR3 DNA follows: TGCAGTGCTAGGACAGGGGCAAGTTTGGAGACCCAGTACTTC.

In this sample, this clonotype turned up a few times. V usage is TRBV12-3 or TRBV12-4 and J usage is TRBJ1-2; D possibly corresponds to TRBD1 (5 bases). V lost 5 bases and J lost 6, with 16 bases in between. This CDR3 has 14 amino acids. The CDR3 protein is CASSTAAGRDGYTF. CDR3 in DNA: TGTGCCAGCAGTACTGCGGCAGGGAGGGATGGCTACACCTTC.

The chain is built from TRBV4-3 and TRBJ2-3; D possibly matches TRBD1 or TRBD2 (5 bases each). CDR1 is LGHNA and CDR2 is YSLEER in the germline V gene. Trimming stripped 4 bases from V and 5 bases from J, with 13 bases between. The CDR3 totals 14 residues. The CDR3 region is CASSRTGALDTQYF. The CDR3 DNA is TGCGCCAGCAGCCGGACTGGGGCCCTAGATACGCAGTATTTT.

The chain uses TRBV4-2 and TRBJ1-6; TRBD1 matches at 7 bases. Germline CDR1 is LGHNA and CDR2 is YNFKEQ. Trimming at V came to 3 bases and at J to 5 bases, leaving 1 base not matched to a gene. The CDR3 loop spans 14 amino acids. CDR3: CASSQDRNNSPLHF. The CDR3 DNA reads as TGTGCCAGCAGCCAGGACAGGAATAATTCACCCCTCCACTTT.

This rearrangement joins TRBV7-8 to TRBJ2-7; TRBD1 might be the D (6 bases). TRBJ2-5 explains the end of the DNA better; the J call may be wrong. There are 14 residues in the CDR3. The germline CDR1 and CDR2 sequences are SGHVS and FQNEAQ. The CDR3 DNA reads TGTGCCAGCAGCCTATGGGACATGAGGGGGACCCAGTACTTC. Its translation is CASSLWDMRGTQYF.

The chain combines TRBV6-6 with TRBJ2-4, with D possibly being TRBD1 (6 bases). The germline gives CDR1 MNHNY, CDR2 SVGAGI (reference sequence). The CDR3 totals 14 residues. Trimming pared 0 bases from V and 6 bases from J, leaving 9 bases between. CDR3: CASSYSSRGNIQYF. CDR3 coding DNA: TGTGCCAGCAGTTACTCAAGCAGGGGAAACATTCAGTACTTC.

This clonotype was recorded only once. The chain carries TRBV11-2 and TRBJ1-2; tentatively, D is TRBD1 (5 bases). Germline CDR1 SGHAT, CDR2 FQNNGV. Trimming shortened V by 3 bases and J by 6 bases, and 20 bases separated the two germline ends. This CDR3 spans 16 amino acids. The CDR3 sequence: CASSFTMSVQGHGYTF. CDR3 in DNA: TGTGCCAGCAGCTTCACCATGTCAGTGCAGGGACATGGCTACACCTTC.

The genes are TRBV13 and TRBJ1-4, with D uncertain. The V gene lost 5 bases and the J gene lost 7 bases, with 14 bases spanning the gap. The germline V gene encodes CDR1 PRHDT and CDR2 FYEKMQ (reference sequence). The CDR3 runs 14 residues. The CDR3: CASSPSSGGEKLFF. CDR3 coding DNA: TGTGCCAGCAGCCCCTCGAGTGGAGGTGAAAAACTGTTTTTT. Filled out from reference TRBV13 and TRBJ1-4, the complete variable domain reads AAGVIQSPRHLIKEKRETATLKCYPIPRHDTVYWYQQGPGQDPQFLISFYEKMQSDKGSIPDRFSAQQFSDYHSELNMSSLELGDSALYFCASSPSSGGEKLFFGSGTQLSVL.